This T cell receptor (beta chain) emerged from a study of blood T cell repertoires in COVID-19. On the study more broadly: Sample material is recorded as cDNA or gDNA derived from T cells, B-cell-depleted T cells, or PBMCs.

In the authors' workflow: Reference gene primer amplification gave estimated nucleated cell counts. Data came from immunoSEQ multiplex PCR; TCRdb stores just in-frame clones and leaves some out. V, J and clone size are those of that table, while D and trimming were read from the DNA. The sample has 200,000 to 300,000 clones, 85% seen once. Only a few counts were recorded for this clone. Germline-derived CDR1 and CDR2 are MNHEY and SVGAGI. Trimming pared 7 bases from V and 2 bases from J, leaving 5 bases between. This CDR3 contains 11 residues. The chain has TRBV6-5 and TRBJ1-2; D uncertain. The specimen was peripheral blood. The source is a woman in her fifties or sixties with active or convalescent COVID-19. The CDR3 loop is CASNRNYGYTF. The DNA of the CDR3 is TGTGCCAGCAATAGAAACTATGGCTACACCTTC.